This record concerns one T cell receptor beta chain sequence. Some clones are missing from TCRdb's copy, which holds only in-frame ones; the method was immunoSEQ multiplex PCR. The table shows about 62,000 clones, with roughly two thirds occurring only once. The record originates from a study of blood T cell repertoires in COVID-19. Germline V CDR1 and CDR2: SGHNT, YYREEE (reference sequence). CDR3 length: 16 residues. V was pared by 4 bases and J by 0 bases, with 9 bases of the junction left unmatched. The clonotype comes from an older woman who had been exposed to COVID-19. The sequenced material came from PBMCs or T cells enriched from blood (not recorded which). V usage is TRBV5-4 and J usage is TRBJ1-1, with 7 nucleotides matching TRBD1. CDR3 region: CASSPATGPLNTEAFF. CDR3 nucleotides: TGTGCCAGCAGCCCCGCGACAGGGCCCCTGAACACTGAAGCTTTCTTT.